This TCR beta chain comes out of a study of cytotoxic CD8 clonotypes in ibrutinib-treated CLL (dated by TCRdb to 2020 to 2023). Some background on the complete study: In this cohort, some 16 patients were treatment-naive and approximately 10 were relapsed/refractory, while around 17 had unmutated IGHV. Partial responses were observed in approximately 24 patients and complete responses in 2; after a median follow-up of 68 months, remission was maintained in 14 patients and progression was observed in approximately 12. Cryopreserved peripheral blood mononuclear cells were obtained prior to treatment, at the time of response, and at either disease progression or sustained remission. On average, each sample had 255,043 productive templates and 94,082 productive rearrangements. Every sample from remission and from progressive disease was obtained while the patients were still on ibrutinib. Longitudinal samples were obtainable from about 30% of the roughly 90 participants in the trial. Samples at response were collected after a median of about 13 months of treatment, with a range of about 6 to 40 months.

Note on this clone: The antigen it binds to is not known. No per-base quality is available; no much larger clone lies one base away.

On a MiSeq, deep resolution sequencing aimed for a depth between 1 in 1 million and 1 in 200,000 T cells, with each clonotype covered 10x on average. TCR beta libraries were generated with the immunoSEQ hsTCRB Kit. The authors' pipeline ran thus. Data were analyzed with ImmunoSEQ Data Assistant and ImmunoSEQ Analyzer, with V, D and J genes assigned per IMGT definitions. Clonality, which ranges from 0 to 1, was calculated by subtracting the normalized Shannon entropy of productive rearrangement frequencies from one. Only overrepresented clonotypes making up at least 0.05% of each patient's repertoire were included in the public clonotype analysis. Approximately 12 age-matched healthy donor repertoires from immuneACCESS were used as controls for clonality. What TCRdb holds here is the immuneACCESS table cut down to in-frame rearrangements. Part of the clones is not present; checked against another copy, under half of the missing clones reflect an unresolved V gene, and the others are unexplained. The D gene and trimming were derived from the DNA, and the V and J assignments and clone size from that table. This sample gives roughly 70,000 clones in total; 80% of them show up just once. The ten largest clones represent less than 9% of the sample.

Points the paper makes about the study in general: Baseline clonality was found to be higher than that of age-matched healthy donors and was strongly correlated with circulating CD8+ T-cell counts. Public clonotypes were rare and either shrank or stayed stable during treatment, and the rise in clonality at ibrutinib response reflected expansion of private clonotypes. Lymph node repertoires were not examined, and the timing of sampling was not matched between patients in sustained remission and those whose disease progressed. At ibrutinib response clonality went up, during sustained remission it held steady, and at progression it dropped back toward baseline.

The sample's time point label, in plain terms: progressive disease on ibrutinib. For TCR beta library preparation, about 1.8 micrograms of genomic DNA were isolated from cryopreserved PBMCs. Longitudinal blood samples from CLL patients on ibrutinib monotherapy were analyzed using high-throughput TCR beta sequencing. The patients were enrolled in a single-center, open-label phase 2 trial of ibrutinib monotherapy. The source material was PBMCs, sampled at disease progression, from a patient treated with ibrutinib. This receptor was identified in a human donor with chronic lymphocytic leukemia.

This receptor carries the CDR3 CASTPRGQEYSNQPQHF. The DNA sequence is as follows: TGTGCCAGTACCCCCCGAGGACAGGAGTATAGCAATCAGCCCCAGCATTTT. The V gene is TRBV19 and the J gene is TRBJ1-5; 7 central nucleotides agree with TRBD1. The CDR3 runs 17 amino acids, cysteine and phenylalanine included. Kept here is only the CDR3 DNA, which spans 51 bases and is read in frame from base 1. From the germline V gene (reference sequence), CDR1 is LNHDA and CDR2 is SQIVND. Unmatched junction bases come to 12, with V trimmed by 7 bases and J by 0 bases.